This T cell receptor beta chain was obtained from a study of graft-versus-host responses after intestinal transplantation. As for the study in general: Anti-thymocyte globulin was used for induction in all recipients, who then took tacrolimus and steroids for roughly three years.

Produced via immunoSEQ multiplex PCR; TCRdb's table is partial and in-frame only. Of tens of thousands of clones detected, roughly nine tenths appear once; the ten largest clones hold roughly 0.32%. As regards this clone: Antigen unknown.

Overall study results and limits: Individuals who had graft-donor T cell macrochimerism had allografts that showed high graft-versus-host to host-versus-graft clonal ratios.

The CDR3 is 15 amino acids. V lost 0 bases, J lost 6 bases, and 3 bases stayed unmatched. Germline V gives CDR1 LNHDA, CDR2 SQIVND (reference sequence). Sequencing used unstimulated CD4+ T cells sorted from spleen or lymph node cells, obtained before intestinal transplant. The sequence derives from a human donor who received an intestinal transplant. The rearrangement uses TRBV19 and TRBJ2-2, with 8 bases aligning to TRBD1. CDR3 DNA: TGTGCCAGTAGTATAGATCCGACAGGGGCCGGGGAGCTGTTTTTT. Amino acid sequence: CASSIDPTGAGELFF.